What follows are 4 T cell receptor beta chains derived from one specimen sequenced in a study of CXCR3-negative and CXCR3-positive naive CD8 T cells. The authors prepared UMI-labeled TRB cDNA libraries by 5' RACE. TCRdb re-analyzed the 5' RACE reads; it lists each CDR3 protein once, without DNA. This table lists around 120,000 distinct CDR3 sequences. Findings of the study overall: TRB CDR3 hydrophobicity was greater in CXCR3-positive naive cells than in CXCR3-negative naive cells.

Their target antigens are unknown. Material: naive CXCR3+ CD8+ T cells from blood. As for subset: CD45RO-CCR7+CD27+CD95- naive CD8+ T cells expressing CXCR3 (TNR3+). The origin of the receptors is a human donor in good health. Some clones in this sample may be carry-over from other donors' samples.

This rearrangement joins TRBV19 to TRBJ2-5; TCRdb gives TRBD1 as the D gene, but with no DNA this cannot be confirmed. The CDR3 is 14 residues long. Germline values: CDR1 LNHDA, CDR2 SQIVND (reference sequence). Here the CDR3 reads CASSVGAGGETQYF.

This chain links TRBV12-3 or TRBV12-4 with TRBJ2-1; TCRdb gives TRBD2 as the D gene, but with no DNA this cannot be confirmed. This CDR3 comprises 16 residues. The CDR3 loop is CASSYGGRSSYNEQFF.

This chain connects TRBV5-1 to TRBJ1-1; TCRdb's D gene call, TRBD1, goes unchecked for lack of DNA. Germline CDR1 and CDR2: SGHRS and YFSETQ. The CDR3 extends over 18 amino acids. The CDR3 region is CASSFDRLGGYLNTEAFF.

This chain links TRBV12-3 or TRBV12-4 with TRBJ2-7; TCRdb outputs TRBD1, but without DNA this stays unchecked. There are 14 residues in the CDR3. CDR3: CASTQGQGSYEQYF.